The 24 T cell receptor beta chains given below trace back to one sample, sequenced in a study of blood T cells in healthy people across ages. PCR was performed a second time for about 6 to 12 cycles using a sample-barcoded 5' primer and a J-beta primer mix. From the 5' RACE reads, TCRdb called clonotypes with MiXCR, one entry per CDR3 protein. This table has about 1.8 million distinct CDR3 sequences, less than 50% appearing once. The sequenced material came from blood. These receptors were taken from a woman between 40 and 50 years old in good health.

This clonotype has a single count. The rearrangement links TRBV4-1 to TRBJ1-5, with D hard to call. The CDR3 runs 16 residues. Germline CDR1 is MGHRA and CDR2 is YSYEKL. V lost 1 base and J 0 bases, leaving 10 bases between the germline ends. The CDR3 region is CASSQGATYSNQPQHF. The CDR3 bases are TGCGCCAGCAGCCAAGGGGCTACTTATAGCAATCAGCCCCAGCATTTT.

As for this clonotype: A read error may account for a junction end that differs from germline. The rearrangement uses TRBV9 and TRBJ2-5; 11 nucleotides match TRBD2. CDR1 and CDR2 from the germline V gene are SGDLS and YYNGEE. The CDR3 sequence is 17 residues long. CDR3 residues: CAGSVDLAGGLQETQYF. CDR3 sequence (DNA): TGTGCCGGCAGCGTAGATCTAGCGGGGGGACTCCAAGAGACCCAGTACTTC.

There are a few counts of this clonotype. The V and J genes are TRBV2 and TRBJ2-1; D unresolved. The CDR3 is 11 residues long. Germline lookup yields CDR1 SNHLY and CDR2 FYNNEI. The V gene lost 6 bases and the J gene lost 6 bases, with 6 bases spanning the gap. The CDR3 spells CASRQINEQFF. The CDR3, as DNA: TGTGCCAGCAGACAGATCAATGAGCAGTTCTTC.

V gene TRBV2 combines with J gene TRBJ2-3, with D perhaps matching TRBD1 (5 bases). The germline V and J ends were trimmed by 2 bases and 14 bases, with 17 bases remaining between them. Germline V gene sequence: CDR1 SNHLY, CDR2 FYNNEI. The CDR3 has 13 amino acids. CDR3 in amino acids: CASSESRVNTWYF. The CDR3 DNA follows: TGTGCCAGCAGTGAATCCAGGGTGAATACGTGGTATTTT. The complete variable domain, with remaining parts taken from reference TRBV2 and TRBJ2-3, reads EPEVTQTPSHQVTQMGQEVILRCVPISNHLYFYWYRQILGQKVEFLVSFYNNEISEKSEIFDDQFSVERPDGSNFTLKIRSTKLEDSAMYFCASSESRVNTWYFGPGTRLTVL.

This clonotype appeared many times. The chain has TRBV7-2 and TRBJ2-7, with unresolved D. Germline CDR1 is SGHTA and CDR2 is FQGNSA. Trimming took off 5 bases at V and 1 base at J, with 6 bases between the two ends. The CDR3 is made up of 12 amino acids. The CDR3 loop reads CASSHGSYEQYF. Written as DNA, the CDR3 is TGTGCCAGCAGCCACGGTTCCTACGAGCAGTACTTC.

The chain is built from TRBV7-9 and TRBJ2-7; TRBD2 is a possible D gene (6 bases). Germline assignment: CDR1 SEHNR and CDR2 FQNEAQ (reference sequence). There are 15 residues in the CDR3. The germline V and J ends were trimmed by 5 bases and 5 bases, with 19 bases remaining between them. The DNA of the CDR3 is TGTGCCAGCAGCCCAACGGGGACTCCTGTCGACGAGCAGTACTTC. Translated: CASSPTGTPVDEQYF.

The rearrangement links TRBV3-1 to TRBJ1-5, with 7 positions matching TRBD1. The CDR3 contains 14 residues. Germline V CDR1 and CDR2: LGHDT, YNNKEL (reference sequence). The J segment lost 4 bases and the V segment lost 6 bases, leaving 6 bases of the junction unmatched. CDR3 sequence reads: CASSNRGFNQPQHF. DNA for the CDR3: TGTGCCAGCAGTAACAGGGGTTTTAATCAGCCCCAGCATTTT.

This chain joins TRBV6-6 and TRBJ1-5; D not resolved. V was pared by 2 bases and J by 0 bases, with 8 bases between. Germline V gives CDR1 MNHNY, CDR2 SVGAGI (reference sequence). The CDR3 sequence is 15 residues long. CDR3 protein: CASSYGELSNQPQHF. CDR3 nucleotides: TGTGCCAGCAGTTACGGGGAACTTAGCAATCAGCCCCAGCATTTT.

The chain combines TRBV20-1 with TRBJ2-7; the D is unclear. This CDR3 contains 13 residues. CDR1 is DFQATT, CDR2 SNEGSKA, per germline (reference sequence). V was clipped by 6 bases and J by 0 bases, with 12 bases between them. CDR3 bases: TGCAGTGCCGCCCTCGGGCTCTCCTACGAGCAGTACTTC. As protein: CSAALGLSYEQYF.

This clonotype was detected only a few times. The J gene is TRBJ2-7, the V gene TRBV14; D gene ambiguous. CDR3 size: 13 residues. The germline V gene has CDR1 SGHDN and CDR2 FVKESK. V gave up 7 bases and J gave up 2 bases, with 12 bases separating them. CDR3 nucleotide sequence: TGTGCCAGCATCCCCCTCGGCCCCTACGAGCAGTACTTC. The encoded protein is CASIPLGPYEQYF.

The V and J genes are TRBV7-2 and TRBJ2-1; 9 nucleotides match TRBD1. The V segment lost 5 bases and the J segment 9 bases; nucleotides outside the gene matches: 11. Germline V lookup: CDR1 SGHTA, CDR2 FQGNSA. The CDR3 has 15 residues. The CDR3 loop is CASSLRPGQGAEQFF. In DNA, the CDR3 is TGTGCCAGCAGCCTACGACCGGGACAGGGAGCTGAGCAGTTCTTC.

This chain links TRBV28 with TRBJ2-7; D is uncertain. The CDR3 is 14 amino acids. V lost 2 bases and J lost 2, with 10 bases in between. CDR1 and CDR2 (germline): MDHEN, SYDVKM. This CDR3 reads CASSLSLETYEQYF. As DNA, the CDR3 is TGTGCCAGCAGTTTAAGTCTTGAAACCTACGAGCAGTACTTC.

This clonotype has more than one count but fewer than ten. The rearrangement uses TRBV5-1 and TRBJ2-3; a possible D gene is TRBD1 (6 bases). Germline values: CDR1 SGHRS, CDR2 YFSETQ. The CDR3 spans 13 residues. V lost 4 bases and J lost 5, with 11 bases in between. The DNA of the CDR3 is TGCGCCAGCAGCGTGCAGGGGAAAGATACGCAGTATTTT. Protein product: CASSVQGKDTQYF.

This clonotype was recorded a few times. This rearrangement joins TRBV4-1 to TRBJ1-5, with 8 bases aligning to TRBD1. V lost 1 base, J lost 4 bases, and 9 bases stayed unmatched. Per the germline V gene, CDR1 is MGHRA and CDR2 is YSYEKL. The length of the CDR3 is 17 residues. The chain's CDR3 is CASSQATQRDRNQPQHF. The CDR3, as DNA: TGCGCCAGCAGCCAAGCCACCCAACGGGACAGGAATCAGCCCCAGCATTTT.

This clonotype showed up just a few times. This chain uses TRBV3-1 with TRBJ2-1; 9 bases map to TRBD2. Per germline, CDR1 LGHDT and CDR2 YNNKEL (reference sequence). V dropped 8 bases and J dropped 10; count of bases not matched to a gene: 9. CDR3 size: 13 residues. CDR3 bases: TGTGCCAGCTCCCGAGCGGGGGGTGACGAGCAGTTCTTC. Translation gives CASSRAGGDEQFF.

The J gene is TRBJ2-3, the V gene TRBV6-1, with TRBD1 as a possible D gene (5 bases). Trimming shortened V by 8 bases and J by 2 bases, and 17 bases separated the two germline ends. Germline values: CDR1 MNHNS, CDR2 SASEGT. This CDR3 is 15 amino acids long. The CDR3 sequence: CASLSTGAPTDTQYF. In nucleotides, the CDR3 is TGTGCCAGCCTGTCTACAGGTGCACCCACAGATACGCAGTATTTT.

This chain uses TRBV10-3 with TRBJ1-2, with unresolved D. Trimming removed 6 bases from V and 4 bases from J, with 15 bases in between. The germline V gene has CDR1 ENHRY and CDR2 SYGVKD. This CDR3 spans 14 amino acids. In nucleotides, the CDR3 is TGTGCCATCAGGCCAAGCGGGAGCGTCTATGGCTACACCTTC. It codes for CAIRPSGSVYGYTF.

As DNA, the CDR3 is TGTGCCAGCAGTGCATATAGCGGGGGGGCCCACGAGCAGTACTTC. Its translation: CASSAYSGGAHEQYF. The V gene is TRBV25-1, the J gene TRBJ2-7; 11 nucleotides align to TRBD2. This CDR3 region has 15 residues. Germline CDR1 MGHDK, CDR2 SYGVNS. V dropped 4 bases and J dropped 5; count of bases not matched to a gene: 7.

As for this clonotype: One end of the junction is discordant with germline, which a read error may explain. The chain combines TRBV7-9 with TRBJ1-1, with D uncertain. The CDR3 is 15 amino acids. CDR1 and CDR2 (germline): SEHNR, FQNEAQ (reference sequence). As DNA, the CDR3 is TGTGCCAGCAACTTAGGAGCGGGCACGGGGACTGAAGCTTTCTTT. Protein sequence: CASNLGAGTGTEAFF. Complete variable domain (other parts from reference TRBV7-9 and TRBJ1-1): DTGVSQNPRHKITKRGQNVTFRCDPISEHNRLYWYRQTLGQGPEFLTYFQNEAQLEKSRLLSDRFSAERPKGSFSTLEIQRTEQGDSAMYLCASNLGAGTGTEAFFGQGTRLTVV.

The chain employs TRBV24-1 and TRBJ2-5; a possible D gene is TRBD2 (6 bases). The V gene lost 10 bases and the J gene lost 3 bases, with 14 bases spanning the gap. The CDR3 extends over 13 amino acids. The germline V gene encodes CDR1 KGHDR and CDR2 SFDVKD. The CDR3 nucleotides are TGTGCCACAGAGGGGAGGTTTAAAGAGACCCAGTACTTC. Translating gives CATEGRFKETQYF.

The rearrangement joins TRBV7-8 to TRBJ2-5, with 8 bases identical to TRBD2. The germline gives CDR1 SGHVS, CDR2 FQNEAQ. V dropped 0 bases and J dropped 2; count of bases not matched to a gene: 2. CDR3 length: 15 amino acids. Written as DNA, the CDR3 is TGTGCCAGCAGCTTAGCACTAGCGGTACAAGAGACCCAGTACTTC. Its translation: CASSLALAVQETQYF.

The chain carries TRBV20-1 and TRBJ2-3; maybe TRBD1 (7 bases). CDR1 is DFQATT and CDR2 is SNEGSKA in the germline V gene (reference sequence). The CDR3 length is 14 residues. V was trimmed by 4 bases and J by 2 bases, leaving 13 bases between them. CDR3 nucleotides: TGCAGTGCTAACCGACAGGGACTCACAGATACGCAGTATTTT. Translation: CSANRQGLTDTQYF.

To note about this clonotype: Compared with germline, one end of the junction differs, possibly owing to a read error. The chain links TRBV29-1 to TRBJ2-1, with no clear D. Per the germline V gene, CDR1 is SQVTM and CDR2 is ANQGSEA. CDR3 length: 12 residues. CDR3 sequence: CGVEYSYNEQFF. The CDR3 coding sequence is TGCGGCGTTGAATACAGCTACAATGAGCAGTTCTTC.

This clonotype has more than one count but fewer than ten. V and J are TRBV28 and TRBJ2-5, with D unresolved. The CDR3 length is 13 residues. Germline V lookup: CDR1 MDHEN, CDR2 SYDVKM. Trimming took off 7 bases at V and 5 bases at J, with 14 bases between the two ends. The CDR3 loop reads CASTIPNWETQYF. The CDR3 DNA sequence: TGTGCCAGCACCATCCCGAACTGGGAGACCCAGTACTTC.